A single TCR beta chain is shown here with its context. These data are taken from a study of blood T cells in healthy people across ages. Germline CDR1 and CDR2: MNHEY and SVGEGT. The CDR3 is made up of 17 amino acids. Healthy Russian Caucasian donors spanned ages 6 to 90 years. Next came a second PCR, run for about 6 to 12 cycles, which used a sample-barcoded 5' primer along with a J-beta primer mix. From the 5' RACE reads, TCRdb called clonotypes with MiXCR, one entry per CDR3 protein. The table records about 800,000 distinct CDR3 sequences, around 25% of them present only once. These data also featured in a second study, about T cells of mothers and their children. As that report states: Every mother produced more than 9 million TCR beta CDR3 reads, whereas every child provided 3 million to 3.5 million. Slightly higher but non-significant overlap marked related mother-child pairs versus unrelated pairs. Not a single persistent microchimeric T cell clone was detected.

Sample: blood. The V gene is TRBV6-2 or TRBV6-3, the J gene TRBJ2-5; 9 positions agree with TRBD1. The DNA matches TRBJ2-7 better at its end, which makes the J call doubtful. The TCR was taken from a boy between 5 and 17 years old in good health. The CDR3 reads CASSSIQTRDRVDEQYF. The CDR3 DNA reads TGTGCCAGCAGTTCCATTCAAACCCGGGACAGGGTCGACGAGCAGTACTTC.